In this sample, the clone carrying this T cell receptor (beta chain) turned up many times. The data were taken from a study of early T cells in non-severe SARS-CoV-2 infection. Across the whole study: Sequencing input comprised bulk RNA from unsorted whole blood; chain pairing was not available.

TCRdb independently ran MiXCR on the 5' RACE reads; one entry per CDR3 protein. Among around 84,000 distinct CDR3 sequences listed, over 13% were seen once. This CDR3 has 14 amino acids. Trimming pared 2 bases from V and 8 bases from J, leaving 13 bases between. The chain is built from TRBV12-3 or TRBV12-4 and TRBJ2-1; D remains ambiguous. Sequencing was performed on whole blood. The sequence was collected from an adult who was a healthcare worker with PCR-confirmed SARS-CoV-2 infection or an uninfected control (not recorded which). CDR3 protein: CASSLSRTNDEQFF. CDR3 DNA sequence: TGTGCCAGCAGTTTAAGTCGCACTAACGATGAGCAGTTCTTC.